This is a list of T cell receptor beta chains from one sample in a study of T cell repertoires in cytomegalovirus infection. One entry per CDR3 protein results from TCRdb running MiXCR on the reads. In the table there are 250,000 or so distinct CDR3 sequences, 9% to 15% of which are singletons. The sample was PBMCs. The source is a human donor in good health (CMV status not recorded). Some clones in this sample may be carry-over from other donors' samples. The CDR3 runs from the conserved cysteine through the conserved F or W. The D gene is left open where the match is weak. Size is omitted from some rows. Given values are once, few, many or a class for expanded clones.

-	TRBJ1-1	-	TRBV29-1	TGCAGCGTTGAATTTCAGGGCGCGAACACTGAAGCTTTCTTT	CSVEFQGANTEAFF
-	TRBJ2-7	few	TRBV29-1	TGCAGCGTTCGCGGACAGTACGGCGAGCAGTACTTC	CSVRGQYGEQYF
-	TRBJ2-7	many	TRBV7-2	TGTGCCAGCAGCTTAGACAGGCAGGAGGCCTACGAGCAGTACTTC	CASSLDRQEAYEQYF
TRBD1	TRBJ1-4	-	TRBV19	TGTGCCAGTACCCCCGGACAGGGACCTGAAAAACTGTTTTTT	CASTPGQGPEKLFF
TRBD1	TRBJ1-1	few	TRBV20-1	TGCAGTGCTTCCAATACAGGGGGCTTTACTGAAGCTTTCTTT	CSASNTGGFTEAFF
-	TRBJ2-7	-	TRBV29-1	TGCAGCGTCAACCCAAGGGGCCACGAGCAGTACTTC	CSVNPRGHEQYF
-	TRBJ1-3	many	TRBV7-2	TGTGCCAGCAGCTTAGGGCCCCTTTTGGGTGGAAACACCATATATTTT	CASSLGPLLGGNTIYF
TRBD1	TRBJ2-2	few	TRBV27	TGTGCCAGCAGAACAGGGGGCGCAGGGACCGGGGAGCTGTTTTTT	CASRTGGAGTGELFF
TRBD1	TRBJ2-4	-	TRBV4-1	TGCGCCAGCAGCTCGGTCCGGGACAGCAGTCACATTCAGTACTTC	CASSSVRDSSHIQYF
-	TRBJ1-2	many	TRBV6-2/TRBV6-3	TGTGCCAGCAGTTACTGGGGGACTAACTATGGCTACACCTTC	CASSYWGTNYGYTF
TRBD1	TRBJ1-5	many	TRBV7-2	TGTGCCAGCAGCTTGCAGACAGGGGCTCAGCCCCAGCATTTT	CASSLQTGAQPQHF
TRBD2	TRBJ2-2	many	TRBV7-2	TGTGCCAGCAGCTGGGGACTAGCGGGAGGCACCGGGGAGCTGTTTTTT	CASSWGLAGGTGELFF
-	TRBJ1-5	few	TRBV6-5	TGTGCCAGCAGCAAACGCGGCAGCTATCAGCCCCAGCATTTT	CASSKRGSYQPQHF
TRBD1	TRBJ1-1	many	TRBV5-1	TGCGCCAGCAGCTTGGTAGGACAGGTGAACACTGAAGCTTTCTTT	CASSLVGQVNTEAFF
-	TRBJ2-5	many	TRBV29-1	TGCACCTTCGGGCCTTCCCAAGAGACCCAGTACTTC	CTFGPSQETQYF
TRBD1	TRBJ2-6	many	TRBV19	TGTGCCAGTAGTCCTAGGACAGGGGAGGCCGGGGCCAACGTCCTGACTTTC	CASSPRTGEAGANVLTF